This T cell receptor (beta chain) was sequenced for a study of cytomegalovirus exposure and HLA in healthy donors. General study findings and limits: Several V segments, TRBV6-2 and TRBV6-3 among them, could not be told apart and were dropped. Sequences of the TCR beta chain were said to predict the HLA-A and HLA-B alleles of most subjects accurately. When analyzed later, a missense DCLRE1C variant was found to be linked to TCR beta V- and J-gene trimming. In an earlier analysis, about 87% or about 30%: the productive usage of most TCR beta V segments.

The PCR was carried out with 60 Vbeta primers and 13 Jbeta primers. Measured with immunoSEQ multiplex PCR; TCRdb has only the in-frame clones, and not every one. The table has 95,000 or so clones, roughly 79% seen once. J was trimmed by 6 bases and V by 7 bases; bases with no gene match: 7. The V gene's germline CDR1 is LNHDA and CDR2 SQIVND (reference sequence). The CDR3 runs 15 residues. Comments on this clone: Its antigen is currently unknown.

The specimen sequenced was PBMCs. This receptor was taken from a woman in her sixties or seventies in good health and CMV-seropositive. This chain uses TRBV19 with TRBJ1-4; 11 nucleotides match TRBD1. The CDR3 region is CASNSEGQGDEKLFF. As DNA, the CDR3 is TGTGCCAGTAACTCTGAGGGACAGGGGGATGAAAAACTGTTTTTT. Using reference TRBV19 and TRBJ1-4 for the parts outside the CDR3, the full variable domain is DGGITQSPKYLFRKEGQNVTLSCEQNLNHDAMYWYRQDPGQGLRLIYYSQIVNDFQKGDIAEGYSVSREKKESFPLTVTSAQKNPTAFYLCASNSEGQGDEKLFFGSGTQLSVL.